Listed here are 31 T cell receptor beta chains from one sample, sequenced in a study of control samples from healthy donors and cancer patients. Method: immunoSEQ multiplex PCR; TCRdb's copy keeps in-frame clones and lacks some. The data show approximately 130,000 clones, 70% to 90% seen once. The sample was blood. Receptors were obtained from a man between 50 and 59 years old in good health.

The CDR3 region has the DNA TGTGCCACCAGCAGATCTACCCTCGACACTGAAGCTTTCTTT. It translates to CATSRSTLDTEAFF. The chain joins TRBV15 to TRBJ1-1, with no clear D. The CDR3 has 14 residues. Germline loops: CDR1 LNHNV, CDR2 YYDKDF (reference sequence). The V gene lost 2 bases and the J gene lost 3 bases, with 10 bases spanning the gap.

This chain links TRBV9 with TRBJ1-3; D is ambiguous. The CDR3 runs 14 residues. V was pared by 0 bases and J by 6 bases, with 10 bases between. Germline-derived CDR1 and CDR2 are SGDLS and YYNGEE. In DNA, the CDR3 is TGTGCCAGCAGCGTAGGGAGGAATCAAAACACCATATATTTT. Its protein product is CASSVGRNQNTIYF.

CDR3 amino acids: CASSWAGGGEKLFF. CDR3 sequence (DNA): TGTGCCAGCAGTTGGGCAGGGGGCGGAGAAAAACTGTTTTTT. The V gene is TRBV27, the J gene TRBJ1-4, with 8 bases matching TRBD1. The V segment lost 4 bases and the J segment 8 bases; nucleotides outside the gene matches: 6. Germline CDR1 and CDR2: MNHEY and SMNVEV (reference sequence). This CDR3 contains 14 residues.

The chain couples TRBV29-1 to TRBJ1-4, with 9 bases identical to TRBD1. The germline CDR1 and CDR2 sequences are SQVTM and ANQGSEA. The CDR3 is made up of 14 amino acids. The V segment lost 5 bases and the J segment 5 bases; nucleotides outside the gene matches: 6. CDR3 region: CSVTRQGGNEKLFF. The CDR3 DNA follows: TGCAGCGTTACCCGACAGGGGGGGAATGAAAAACTGTTTTTT.

The J gene is TRBJ1-1, the V gene TRBV12-3 or TRBV12-4, with D perhaps matching TRBD1 (5 bases). This CDR3 region has 13 residues. Trimming took 3 bases from V and 5 from J, leaving 10 bases between them. The CDR3 DNA is TGTGCCAGCAGTTTGGGGGGAGCGACTGAAGCTTTCTTT. It encodes CASSLGGATEAFF.

The rearrangement uses TRBV30 and TRBJ1-2, with a tentative D call TRBD1 (6 bases). V lost 1 base to trimming and J lost 2 bases, with 17 bases between them. Germline CDR1 reads GTSNPN; CDR2 reads SVGIG (reference sequence). The CDR3 covers 16 residues. The CDR3 region is CAWSGSTGFLNYGYTF. The CDR3 DNA follows: TGTGCCTGGAGTGGGTCGACAGGTTTCTTAAACTATGGCTACACCTTC.

The rearrangement joins TRBV23-1 to TRBJ1-2, with 11 bases that match TRBD1. TRBV23-1 is an ORF, and what it does is uncertain. The CDR3 is 17 residues long. V lost 3 bases, J lost 4 bases, and 10 bases stayed unmatched. As DNA, the CDR3 is TGCGCCAGCAGTCACCGCGACGGACAGGGGGCCCTCTATGGCTACACCTTC. Residues: CASSHRDGQGALYGYTF.

The chain recombines TRBV6-5 with TRBJ1-2; D uncertain. Germline V gene sequence: CDR1 MNHEY, CDR2 SVGAGI. Trimming removed 0 bases from V and 4 bases from J, with 9 bases in between. This CDR3 is built from 14 residues. The CDR3, as DNA: TGTGCCAGCAGTTACTCCCCAGGATCCTATGGCTACACCTTC. This sequence encodes CASSYSPGSYGYTF.

V is TRBV19 and J is TRBJ2-5, with 12 bases that match TRBD2. CDR1 and CDR2 from the germline V gene are LNHDA and SQIVND (reference sequence). V shed 2 bases and J 5 bases; nucleotides not matched to a gene: 0. This CDR3 contains 14 residues. The CDR3 sequence: CASSILAGGETQYF. The CDR3 DNA reads as TGTGCCAGTAGTATACTAGCGGGGGGGGAGACCCAGTACTTC.

The chain is built from TRBV19 and TRBJ2-1; D might be TRBD1 (6 bases). Germline CDR1 is LNHDA and CDR2 is SQIVND (reference sequence). Trimming cost V 5 bases and J 3 bases, with 14 bases left between them. The CDR3 is made up of 15 amino acids. The CDR3 nucleotides are TGTGCCAGTAGTCTCGGGACACTTAGCTACAATGAGCAGTTCTTC. It is translated as CASSLGTLSYNEQFF.

The CDR3 sequence is CASSPSPPEGYTF. As DNA, the CDR3 is TGTGCCAGTAGCCCATCCCCCCCGGAGGGCTACACCTTC. The chain employs TRBV19 and TRBJ1-2; D not resolved. Between the trimmed V and J ends, which lost 6 bases and 8 bases, there was a span of 16 bases. CDR1 and CDR2 (germline): LNHDA, SQIVND (reference sequence). The CDR3 length is 13 residues.

This sequence joins TRBV7-9 and TRBJ1-2; D uncertain. Germline CDR1 SEHNR, CDR2 FQNEAQ (reference sequence). This CDR3 region has 12 residues. V was trimmed by 9 bases and J by 2 bases, leaving 10 bases between them. The CDR3 DNA reads as TGTGCCAGTGACCGACCCAACTATGGCTACACCTTC. This sequence encodes CASDRPNYGYTF.

The chain couples TRBV7-9 to TRBJ2-3; the match to TRBD2 covers 9 bases. The CDR3 length is 14 residues. CDR1 and CDR2 (germline): SEHNR, FQNEAQ (reference sequence). V lost 5 bases and J lost 6; bases outside the gene matches: 6. CDR3 sequence (DNA): TGTGCCAGCAGCGAAAGCGGGGGGTTGGATACGCAGTATTTT. Its translation: CASSESGGLDTQYF.

The J gene is TRBJ1-4, the V gene TRBV4-1, with 7 bases aligning to TRBD1. The germline V gene has CDR1 MGHRA and CDR2 YSYEKL. V gave up 4 bases and J gave up 0 bases; unmatched junction bases: 5. The CDR3 runs to 16 residues. CDR3 sequence (DNA): TGCGCCAGCAGCCCCGGGACAGTCACAACTAATGAAAAACTGTTTTTT. This sequence encodes CASSPGTVTTNEKLFF.

The CDR3 reads CAWNLGRGAQETQYF. CDR3 DNA: TGTGCCTGGAACCTGGGGAGGGGCGCCCAAGAGACCCAGTACTTC. The J gene is TRBJ2-5, the V gene TRBV30; 7 bases line up with TRBD2. The CDR3 sequence is 15 residues long. Germline assignment: CDR1 GTSNPN and CDR2 SVGIG (reference sequence). After removal of 4 bases from V and 1 base from J, the junction contained 9 bases not matched to a gene.

This clone was counted a few times. This chain connects TRBV27 to TRBJ2-5, with TRBD1 matching 7 bases. Trimming took 5 bases from V and 5 from J; bases not matched to a gene: 8. The CDR3 length is 14 residues. Per germline, CDR1 MNHEY and CDR2 SMNVEV (reference sequence). The CDR3 DNA is TGTGCCAGCAGTATACAGGGGACGGCGGAGACCCAGTACTTC. Amino acids: CASSIQGTAETQYF.

The J gene is TRBJ1-6, the V gene TRBV7-8; TRBD1 aligns across 7 bases. From germline, CDR1 is SGHVS and CDR2 FQNEAQ. The CDR3 spans 16 residues. With V trimmed by 5 bases and J by 7 bases, 11 bases remained unmatched. CDR3 in amino acids: CASSLRQATGNSPLHF. The CDR3 DNA reads as TGTGCCAGCAGCCTCCGCCAAGCGACAGGGAATTCACCCCTCCACTTT.

This clone showed up just once. The chain couples TRBV20-1 to TRBJ1-1; D gene uncertain. The CDR3 length is 14 residues. Looked up from germline, CDR1 is DFQATT and CDR2 is SNEGSKA (reference sequence). V lost 3 bases, J lost 0 bases, and 11 bases lay in between. CDR3 DNA: TGCAGTGCTAGTCGGCGGCCCATGAACACTGAAGCTTTCTTT. Translated, it gives CSASRRPMNTEAFF.

The chain carries TRBV4-3 and TRBJ2-7; 7 nucleotides agree with TRBD2. The V segment lost 1 base and the J segment 1 base; nucleotides outside the gene matches: 7. Germline V gene lookup returns CDR1 LGHNA and CDR2 YSLEER. CDR3 size: 16 residues. DNA for the CDR3: TGCGCCAGCAGCCAAGCTGAGGCGGGAGAATCCTACGAGCAGTACTTC. Its translation: CASSQAEAGESYEQYF.

The chain employs TRBV3-1 (or the pseudogene TRBV3-2) and TRBJ2-7, with D uncertain. This CDR3 comprises 15 residues. The germline CDR1 and CDR2 sequences are LGHDT and YNNKEL (reference sequence). Trimming stripped 1 base from V and 4 bases from J, with 14 bases between. Here the CDR3 reads CASSQGGTVGYEQYF. The CDR3 DNA is TGTGCCAGCAGCCAAGGTGGAACAGTCGGGTACGAGCAGTACTTC.

This clone is a singleton in its sample. The chain combines TRBV5-1 with TRBJ1-6; the match to TRBD1 covers 8 bases. Germline assignment: CDR1 SGHRS and CDR2 YFSETQ. V lost 4 bases, J lost 10 bases, and 7 bases stayed unmatched. The CDR3 consists of 14 residues. The DNA of the CDR3 is TGCGCCAGCAGCACTGGGACAGGAAACTCACCCCTCCACTTT. Its protein is CASSTGTGNSPLHF.

This chain connects TRBV10-2 to TRBJ2-7; no firm D call. This CDR3 is built from 11 residues. Germline V gene sequence: CDR1 WSHSY, CDR2 SAAADI. V shed 4 bases and J shed 4 bases, with 5 bases lying between them. The CDR3 region is CASSAAYEQYF. CDR3 nucleotides: TGCGCCAGCAGTGCAGCTTACGAGCAGTACTTC.

The J gene is TRBJ1-2, the V gene TRBV6-8; D is undetermined. The CDR3 spans 14 residues. Germline CDR1 and CDR2: MNHGY and SAAAGT. With 7 bases removed from V and 1 base from J, the gap between germline ends came to 13 bases. The DNA for the CDR3 is TGTGCCAGCACTTCCCCCGAGGGTAACTATGGCTACACCTTC. It is translated as CASTSPEGNYGYTF.

The chain is built from TRBV9 and TRBJ1-2; D is uncertain. The V end lost 3 bases, the J end lost 0 bases, and 12 bases lay between the germline ends. The CDR3 has 15 residues. Germline assignment: CDR1 SGDLS and CDR2 YYNGEE. CDR3 amino acids: CASSATPSPNYGYTF. Written as DNA, the CDR3 is TGTGCCAGCAGCGCTACCCCATCTCCTAACTATGGCTACACCTTC.

The J gene is TRBJ1-1, the V gene TRBV4-2, with no clear D. From germline, CDR1 is LGHNA and CDR2 YNFKEQ. This CDR3 has 13 amino acids. V lost 4 bases, J lost 1 base, and 7 bases lay in between. The CDR3 sequence: CASSLPGNTEAFF. The CDR3 nucleotides read TGTGCCAGCAGCCTACCAGGGAACACTGAAGCTTTCTTT.

The chain uses TRBV24-1 and TRBJ2-3; tentatively, D is TRBD1 (5 bases). This CDR3 contains 16 residues. CDR1 and CDR2 from the germline V gene are KGHDR and SFDVKD. Trimming shortened V by 3 bases and J by 3 bases, and 15 bases separated the two germline ends. CDR3 coding DNA: TGTGCCACCAGTGATGGAGAAGGGGTGAAGACAGATACGCAGTATTTT. This gives the protein CATSDGEGVKTDTQYF.

The rearrangement joins TRBV27 to TRBJ2-7; tentative D call: TRBD2 (6 bases). The V end lost 4 bases, the J end lost 7 bases, and 8 bases lay between the germline ends. This CDR3 region has 11 residues. Germline V lookup: CDR1 MNHEY, CDR2 SMNVEV (reference sequence). The CDR3 DNA sequence: TGTGCCAGCAGTTCCCGGGGGGAGCAGTACTTC. As protein: CASSSRGEQYF.

CDR3 coding DNA: TGCGCCAGCAGCTTGGCCGGTACAGGGGTGGTAAATGGCTACACCTTC. Translation: CASSLAGTGVVNGYTF. This chain uses TRBV5-1 with TRBJ1-2; TRBD1 aligns across 7 bases. Trimming removed 0 bases from V and 6 bases from J; junction bases left unmatched: 11. Germline-derived CDR1 and CDR2 are SGHRS and YFSETQ. There are 16 residues in the CDR3.

This clone was found once. J is TRBJ2-3 and V is TRBV12-3 or TRBV12-4; D is unclear. This CDR3 comprises 13 residues. The V end lost 1 base, the J end lost 0 bases, and 2 bases lay between the germline ends. Written as DNA, the CDR3 is TGTGCCAGCAGTTTAGGAAGCACAGATACGCAGTATTTT. This codes for CASSLGSTDTQYF.

The chain employs TRBV3-1 (or the pseudogene TRBV3-2) and TRBJ2-1; D perhaps matches TRBD2 (5 bases). The CDR3 has 13 residues. CDR1 is LGHDT and CDR2 is YNNKEL in the germline V gene (reference sequence). Between the trimmed V and J ends, which lost 0 bases and 9 bases, there was a span of 9 bases. In nucleotides, the CDR3 is TGTGCCAGCAGCCAAGATTCGGGGAGTGAGCAGTTCTTC. Translated: CASSQDSGSEQFF.

The table lists this clone with a count of one. This chain connects TRBV5-3 to TRBJ1-2, with D unclear. TRBV5-3 is recorded as an ORF, its role being uncertain. The CDR3 is 12 residues long. Trimming took off 3 bases at V and 1 base at J, with 4 bases between the two ends. CDR3 protein: CARSSINYGYTF. In DNA form, the CDR3 reads TGTGCCAGAAGCTCCATTAACTATGGCTACACCTTC.